Given below is one T cell receptor beta chain in context. Its antigen remains undetermined. Qualities for individual bases were not recorded, and no much larger clone is one base off. To find tumor-specific TCR clonotypes, researchers sequenced baseline tumor tissue that had been collected prior to treatment. To monitor patients with peripheral T-cell lymphoma who were getting frontline treatment on a trial, the study applied next-generation sequencing to T-cell receptor sequences. This sample stems from a study of circulating tumor DNA in untreated peripheral T-cell lymphoma (dated by TCRdb to about 2021). The research as a whole found: Tumor-specific clonotypes were found in roughly three quarters of patients, coming from around 86% of baseline tissues and about 70% of baseline serum samples.

Library prep was done by the immunoSEQ multiplex PCR assay. TCRdb took this table from immuneACCESS and kept in-frame rearrangements with V and J called. Such tables lack part of the clones; where checked against another copy, unresolved V genes explain under half of the gap, and the rest is unexplained. This sample comprises fewer than 8,000 clones, about 72% of them detected only once. The top ten hold 28% of the sample. After removal of 5 bases from V and 5 bases from J, the junction retains 10 bases not matched to a gene. For CDR1 and CDR2, the germline V gene lists SQVTM and ANQGSEA. From the cysteine up to the phenylalanine, the CDR3 has a length of 14 residues. Left in the record is the CDR3 DNA by itself, 42 bases read in frame from the first base.

The TCR was taken from a human donor with peripheral T-cell lymphoma. The sequenced sample consisted of tumor tissue. The chain couples TRBV29-1 to TRBJ2-7; 9 bases in the middle match TRBD2. The CDR3 is CSVRLAAYGDEQYF. Read as DNA, the sequence is TGCAGCGTTAGACTAGCGGCCTACGGGGACGAGCAGTACTTC.